Here is one TCR beta chain with its context. Antigen unknown. Libraries were prepared by immunoSEQ multiplex PCR; TCRdb keeps only in-frame clonotypes and omits some of them. The repertoire consists of nearly 90,000 clones, with around four fifths occurring once and the leading ten covering approximately 17%. This entry comes from a study of graft-versus-host responses after intestinal transplantation. V was shortened by 0 bases and J by 2 bases, with 20 bases between the two germline ends. The CDR3 covers 18 residues. Germline CDR1 ENHRY, CDR2 SYGVKD. Study-level results: The marrow of recipients harbored GvH clones, and ileum or blood showed some of them first.

The input for sequencing was unstimulated CD8+ T cells sorted from spleen or lymph node cells, taken before intestinal transplant. This chain links TRBV10-3 with TRBJ2-7, with D possibly being TRBD2 (6 bases). This TCR was recovered from a human donor who received an intestinal transplant. CDR3 protein: CAISESLLLGTGTYEQYF. The CDR3 region has the DNA TGTGCCATCAGTGAGTCTCTTTTACTCGGGACTGGAACCTACGAGCAGTACTTC.